These 20 T cell receptor beta chains originate from one sample sequenced in a study of cytomegalovirus exposure and HLA in healthy donors. Clones were sequenced by immunoSEQ multiplex PCR, and TCRdb holds only the in-frame ones, with some missing. The repertoire holds about 74,000 clones, with approximately 94% as singletons. The specimen was PBMCs. Receptors originate from a woman younger than 30 in good health and CMV-seropositive.

This clone occurred a few times. The chain has TRBV7-8 and TRBJ1-2, with unresolved D. CDR1 SGHVS and CDR2 FQNEAQ come from the germline V gene. Trimming took 1 base from V and 4 from J, leaving 10 bases between them. The CDR3 loop spans 14 amino acids. CDR3 in amino acids: CASSLGEVPYGYTF. CDR3 in DNA: TGTGCCAGCAGCTTAGGGGAGGTCCCCTATGGCTACACCTTC.

This clone was seen only a few times. The V and J genes are TRBV18 and TRBJ1-4; D gene unclear. CDR3 size: 15 residues. From germline, CDR1 is KGHSH and CDR2 LQKENI. The V end was cut by 1 base, the J end by 7 bases, with 13 bases between. The CDR3 is CASSPREFSLEKLFF. The CDR3 bases are TGTGCCAGCTCACCACGCGAATTCTCCCTTGAAAAACTGTTTTTT.

The chain has TRBV5-6 and TRBJ2-3; 7 nucleotides line up with TRBD2. The V and J ends lost 2 bases and 0 bases, in that order; junction bases with no gene match: 6. CDR3 length: 16 residues. Germline CDR1 and CDR2: SGHDT and YYEEEE. The CDR3: CASSLPYSGSTDTQYF. CDR3 nucleotide sequence: TGTGCCAGCAGCTTACCATATAGCGGGAGCACAGATACGCAGTATTTT.

CDR3 sequence reads: CASSTGLAGTDTQYF. CDR3 sequence (DNA): TGTGCCAGCAGCACCGGACTAGCGGGGACAGATACGCAGTATTTT. The J gene is TRBJ2-3, the V gene TRBV7-6, with TRBD2 matching 12 bases. The V and J ends lost 5 bases and 3 bases, in that order; junction bases with no gene match: 3. The germline V gene has CDR1 SGHVS and CDR2 FNYEAQ. The CDR3 contains 15 residues.

The gene calls are TRBV7-9 and TRBJ2-7; 8 positions match TRBD1. The CDR3 runs to 15 residues. The V gene end was trimmed by 2 bases and the J gene end by 1 base; junction bases not matched to a gene: 4. Germline values: CDR1 SEHNR, CDR2 FQNEAQ (reference sequence). DNA for the CDR3: TGTGCCAGCAGCTTAAGGACAGGGAATTCCTACGAGCAGTACTTC. Translation gives CASSLRTGNSYEQYF. The full variable domain, in which reference TRBV7-9 and TRBJ2-7 provide the parts outside the CDR3, is DTGVSQNPRHKITKRGQNVTFRCDPISEHNRLYWYRQTLGQGPEFLTYFQNEAQLEKSRLLSDRFSAERPKGSFSTLEIQRTEQGDSAMYLCASSLRTGNSYEQYFGPGTRLTVT.

The genes are TRBV10-3 and TRBJ2-3, with 9 bases that match TRBD2. The junction had 4 bases not matched to a gene; V was cut back by 0 bases and J by 6 bases. Germline V CDR1 and CDR2: ENHRY, SYGVKD. There are 15 residues in the CDR3. CDR3: CAISESLTSGDTQYF. DNA for the CDR3: TGTGCCATCAGTGAGTCACTTACTAGCGGGGATACGCAGTATTTT.

The chain couples TRBV5-4 to TRBJ1-2, with D possibly matching TRBD1 (6 bases). CDR1 and CDR2 from the germline V gene are SGHNT and YYREEE (reference sequence). V lost 0 bases, J lost 6 bases, and 18 bases lay in between. The CDR3 runs 16 residues. The CDR3 loop reads CASSLVSGVVIDGYTF. The CDR3 DNA sequence: TGTGCCAGCAGCTTGGTTTCAGGGGTGGTGATAGATGGCTACACCTTC. The full variable domain, its missing parts supplied by reference TRBV5-4 and TRBJ1-2, is ETGVTQSPTHLIKTRGQQVTLRCSSQSGHNTVSWYQQALGQGPQFIFQYYREEENGRGNFPPRFSGLQFPNYSSELNVNALELDDSALYLCASSLVSGVVIDGYTFGSGTRLTVV.

This sequence joins TRBV6-1 and TRBJ1-5, with TRBD1 matching over 9 bases. Germline-derived CDR1 and CDR2 are MNHNS and SASEGT. The length of the CDR3 is 15 residues. Trimming at V came to 1 base and at J to 7 bases, leaving 5 bases not matched to a gene. The CDR3 loop reads CASSEGGQGGQPQHF. The CDR3 nucleotides read TGTGCCAGCAGTGAAGGGGGACAGGGTGGACAGCCCCAGCATTTT.

The chain combines TRBV7-2 with TRBJ2-1, with 10 bases that match TRBD2. V was clipped by 6 bases and J by 2 bases; unmatched bases: 7. The V gene's germline CDR1 is SGHTA and CDR2 FQGNSA. The CDR3 has 16 amino acids. The CDR3 loop is CASRITSGGAYNEQFF. CDR3 nucleotide sequence: TGTGCCAGCAGAATAACAAGCGGGGGGGCCTACAATGAGCAGTTCTTC.

The V gene is TRBV27, the J gene TRBJ2-3; 9 bases are shared with TRBD1. Germline trimming cut 7 bases from V and 1 base from J; bases unmatched to any gene: 3. CDR3 length equals 14 residues. CDR1 MNHEY and CDR2 SMNVEV come from the germline V gene (reference sequence). Here the CDR3 DNA reads TGTGCCAGCACAAGGGACAGGGGCACAGATACGCAGTATTTT. Translating gives CASTRDRGTDTQYF.

The chain is built from TRBV5-1 and TRBJ1-2, with 8 bases fitting TRBD1. After removal of 4 bases from V and 4 bases from J, the junction contained 6 bases not matched to a gene. Germline V gene lookup returns CDR1 SGHRS and CDR2 YFSETQ. This CDR3 has 14 residues. In DNA, the CDR3 is TGCGCCAGCAGCCCAGGACAGGGAAGCTATGGCTACACCTTC. It yields the protein CASSPGQGSYGYTF.

The genes are TRBV5-1 and TRBJ1-1; D possibly corresponds to TRBD1 (5 bases). The CDR3 has 13 residues. The V gene lost 4 bases and the J gene lost 1 base, with 8 bases spanning the gap. CDR1 and CDR2 (germline): SGHRS, YFSETQ. The CDR3 nucleotides read TGCGCCAGCAGCCATCAGGGGAACACTGAAGCTTTCTTT. This encodes CASSHQGNTEAFF. The full variable domain, in which reference TRBV5-1 and TRBJ1-1 provide the parts outside the CDR3, is KAGVTQTPRYLIKTRGQQVTLSCSPISGHRSVSWYQQTPGQGLQFLFEYFSETQRNKGNFPGRFSGRQFSNSRSEMNVSTLELGDSALYLCASSHQGNTEAFFGQGTRLTVV.

This chain uses TRBV30 with TRBJ1-5; 7 positions match TRBD1. V dropped 2 bases and J dropped 2; count of bases not matched to a gene: 3. The CDR3 spans 14 residues. CDR1 and CDR2 (germline): GTSNPN, SVGIG (reference sequence). The CDR3, as DNA: TGTGCCTGGAGTCCTGGACAGGGCAATCAGCCCCAGCATTTT. Its translation: CAWSPGQGNQPQHF.

The rearrangement uses TRBV21-1 and TRBJ2-5; the DNA was not compared with TRBD2, the D call given in the table. TRBV21-1 is described as a pseudogene. The CDR3 length is 14 residues. The CDR3 sequence is CASSKRWSQETQYF. As DNA, the CDR3 is TGTGCCAGCAGCAAACGTTGGAGCCAAGAGACCCAGTACTTC.

CDR3 sequence reads: CASGASGSTKQFF. Written as DNA, the CDR3 is TGTGCCAGCGGGGCTAGCGGGAGTACTAAGCAGTTCTTC. The chain employs TRBV6-1 and TRBJ2-1, with 10 bases that match TRBD2. The CDR3 spans 13 residues. Trimming at V came to 8 bases and at J to 11 bases, leaving 9 bases not matched to a gene. Germline V lookup: CDR1 MNHNS, CDR2 SASEGT.

The chain links TRBV5-6 to TRBJ2-7; weak D call: TRBD2 (7 bases). CDR1 and CDR2 (germline): SGHDT, YYEEEE. Deletions cut 3 bases from V and 3 bases from J, with 16 bases between. The CDR3 length is 15 residues. The CDR3, as DNA: TGTGCCAGCAGCTGGTACGGGGGGCCCTTCTACGAGCAGTACTTC. It specifies CASSWYGGPFYEQYF.

A few counts support this clone. The V call is TRBV10-2, the J call TRBJ2-7; 8 positions match TRBD1. Germline V gives CDR1 WSHSY, CDR2 SAAADI. The CDR3 spans 14 residues. With 8 bases clipped from V and 4 bases from J, the junction kept 10 bases outside the gene matches. The CDR3 DNA is TGCGCCAGCTCGGCCTGGACAGGGTTGTACGAGCAGTACTTC. It yields the protein CASSAWTGLYEQYF.

This chain connects TRBV4-1 to TRBJ1-4; D not resolved. The CDR3 totals 15 residues. In germline, CDR1 is MGHRA, CDR2 YSYEKL. The germline V and J ends were trimmed by 4 bases and 0 bases, with 9 bases remaining between them. The CDR3 DNA reads TGCGCCAGCAGCCCTTTCGCAGCAACTAATGAAAAACTGTTTTTT. This codes for CASSPFAATNEKLFF.

The CDR3 sequence is CAISDNPSGRATGELFF. As DNA, the CDR3 is TGTGCCATCAGTGATAACCCTAGCGGGAGGGCCACCGGGGAGCTGTTTTTT. The chain joins TRBV10-3 to TRBJ2-2; 12 nucleotides match TRBD2. In germline, CDR1 is ENHRY, CDR2 SYGVKD. V shed 3 bases, J shed 4 bases, and the junction held 6 bases outside the gene matches. The length of the CDR3 is 17 residues.

The rearrangement uses TRBV7-9 and TRBJ2-6, with D possibly matching TRBD1 (6 bases). The ends were cut back, 4 bases at V and 1 base at J, with 8 bases in the middle. The CDR3 runs 15 residues. Per germline, CDR1 SEHNR and CDR2 FQNEAQ (reference sequence). CDR3 sequence: CASSSRGSGANVLTF. The CDR3 nucleotides are TGTGCCAGCAGCTCCAGGGGTTCTGGGGCCAACGTCCTGACTTTC.